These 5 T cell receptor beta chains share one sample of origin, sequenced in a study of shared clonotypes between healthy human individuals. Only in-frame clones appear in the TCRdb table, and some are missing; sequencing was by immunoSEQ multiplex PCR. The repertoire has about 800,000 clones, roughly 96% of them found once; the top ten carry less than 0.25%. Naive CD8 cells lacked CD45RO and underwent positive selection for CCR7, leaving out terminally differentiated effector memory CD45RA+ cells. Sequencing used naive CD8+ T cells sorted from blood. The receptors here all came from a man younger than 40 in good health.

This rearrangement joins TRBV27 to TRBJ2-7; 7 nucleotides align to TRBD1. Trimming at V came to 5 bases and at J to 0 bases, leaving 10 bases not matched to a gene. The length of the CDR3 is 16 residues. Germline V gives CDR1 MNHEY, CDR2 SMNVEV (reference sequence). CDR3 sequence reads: CASSPRQGVSSYEQYF. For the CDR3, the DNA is TGTGCCAGCAGTCCAAGACAGGGTGTGAGCTCCTACGAGCAGTACTTC.

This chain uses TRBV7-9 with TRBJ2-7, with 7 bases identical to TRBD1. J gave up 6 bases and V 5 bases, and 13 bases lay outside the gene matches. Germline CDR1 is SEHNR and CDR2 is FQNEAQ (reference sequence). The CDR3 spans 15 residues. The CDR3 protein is CASSPTTGSRGEQYF. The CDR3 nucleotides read TGTGCCAGCAGCCCCACGACAGGGTCCAGGGGCGAGCAGTACTTC.

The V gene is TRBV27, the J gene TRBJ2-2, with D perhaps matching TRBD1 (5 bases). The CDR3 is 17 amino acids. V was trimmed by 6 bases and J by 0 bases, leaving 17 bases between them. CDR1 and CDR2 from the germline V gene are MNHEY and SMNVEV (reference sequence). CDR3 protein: CASRLIWAGTNTGELFF. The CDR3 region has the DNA TGTGCCAGCAGATTAATCTGGGCAGGGACGAACACCGGGGAGCTGTTTTTT.

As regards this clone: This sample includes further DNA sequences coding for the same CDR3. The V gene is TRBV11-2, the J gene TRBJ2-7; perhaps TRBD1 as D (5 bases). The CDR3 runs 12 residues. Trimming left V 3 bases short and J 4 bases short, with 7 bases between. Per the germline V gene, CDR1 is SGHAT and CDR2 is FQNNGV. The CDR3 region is CASSLGRYEQYF. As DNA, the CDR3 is TGTGCCAGCAGCTTGGGGCGGTACGAGCAGTACTTC.

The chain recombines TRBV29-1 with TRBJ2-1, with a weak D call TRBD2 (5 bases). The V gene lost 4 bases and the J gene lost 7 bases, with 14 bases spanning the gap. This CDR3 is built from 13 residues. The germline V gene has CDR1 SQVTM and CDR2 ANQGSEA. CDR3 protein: CSVVVAGENEQFF. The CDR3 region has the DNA TGCAGCGTTGTCGTTGCGGGTGAGAATGAGCAGTTCTTC.